Shown below are 21 T cell receptor beta chains from a single sample sequenced in a study of T-cell memory formation after mild COVID-19 (dated by TCRdb to the early 2020s). Libraries were made using 5' RACE. The data were produced on an Illumina NovaSeq 6000. Clones were called with MiXCR by TCRdb after fastp trimmed the public reads at Q25, and only in-frame beta chains were retained. Duplicate CDR3 protein sequences are folded into a single record with the most common DNA and genes. The sample table contains about 130,000 distinct CDR3 sequences; only one count was recorded for about 6% of them. The ten largest clones add up to 2% to 2.5% of the sample. Sequenced: PBMCs or a T cell subset sorted from them (not recorded which). These receptors were collected from an adult woman who had mild COVID-19 (a few samples of this study predate the infection). The sample titles of this study are shuffled in the database, so cell type and time point are left out; the donor was told from shared clones.

V usage is TRBV9 and J usage is TRBJ2-1; D not certain. Germline V lookup: CDR1 SGDLS, CDR2 YYNGEE. Trimming removed 3 bases from V and 0 bases from J, with 13 bases in between. CDR3 length equals 16 residues. The CDR3 region is CASSGLLVSSYNEQFF. The CDR3 DNA follows: TGTGCCAGCAGCGGCCTATTAGTCAGCTCCTACAATGAGCAGTTCTTC.

The chain combines TRBV24-1 with TRBJ2-3, with 7 bases fitting TRBD2. CDR1 is KGHDR and CDR2 is SFDVKD in the germline V gene. With 7 bases clipped from V and 0 bases from J, the junction kept 9 bases outside the gene matches. This CDR3 region has 16 residues. The CDR3 loop is CATSLRLASSTDTQYF. The CDR3 bases are TGTGCCACCAGCCTCCGACTAGCTTCAAGCACAGATACGCAGTATTTT.

V gene TRBV10-3 combines with J gene TRBJ1-3, with D unresolved. V lost 3 bases and J lost 2, with 2 bases in between. CDR1 and CDR2 (germline): ENHRY, SYGVKD. This CDR3 contains 12 residues. The CDR3 coding sequence is TGTGCCATCAGTGAACCTGGAAACACCATATATTTT. Residues: CAISEPGNTIYF.

This clonotype was recorded many times. The rearrangement joins TRBV7-3 to TRBJ2-3, with TRBD1 matching over 8 bases. With V trimmed by 3 bases and J by 1 base, 0 bases remained unmatched. The CDR3 length is 14 residues. Germline V lookup: CDR1 SGHTA, CDR2 FQGTGA. The CDR3 loop reads CASSLGQGTDTQYF. The CDR3 region has the DNA TGTGCCAGCAGCTTGGGACAGGGCACAGATACGCAGTATTTT.

This clonotype was seen ten or more times. V gene TRBV11-2 combines with J gene TRBJ2-7, with 8 positions matching TRBD1. Germline V gives CDR1 SGHAT, CDR2 FQNNGV. J was trimmed by 2 bases and V by 3 bases; bases with no gene match: 6. CDR3 length equals 15 residues. CDR3 sequence: CASSFGQGSAYEQYF. The CDR3 nucleotides are TGTGCCAGCAGCTTCGGACAGGGCTCTGCCTACGAGCAGTACTTC.

The rearrangement joins TRBV12-3 or TRBV12-4 to TRBJ1-1; D call uncertain. The CDR3 spans 13 residues. V lost 5 bases and J lost 5, with 12 bases in between. The CDR3 DNA sequence: TGTGCCAGCAGTACAGCTCGAACAACTGAAGCTTTCTTT. This gives the protein CASSTARTTEAFF.

In its sample, this clonotype was seen a few times. This sequence joins TRBV12-3 or TRBV12-4 and TRBJ2-3; 14 bases line up with TRBD2. V dropped 3 bases and J dropped 4; count of bases not matched to a gene: 6. The CDR3 is made up of 17 amino acids. DNA for the CDR3: TGTGCCAGCAGTTTTTACATGACTAGCGGGGGGGCAGATACGCAGTATTTT. It translates to CASSFYMTSGGADTQYF.

The table lists this clonotype with many counts. The chain is built from TRBV20-1 and TRBJ2-1; 12 bases agree with TRBD1. Trimming at V came to 3 bases and at J to 7 bases, leaving 7 bases not matched to a gene. Looked up from germline, CDR1 is DFQATT and CDR2 is SNEGSKA (reference sequence). The CDR3 contains 15 residues. Here the CDR3 reads CSASGGQGASNEQFF. CDR3 coding DNA: TGCAGTGCTAGCGGGGGACAGGGGGCTAGTAATGAGCAGTTCTTC.

This clonotype was counted only a few times. The rearrangement links TRBV12-3 or TRBV12-4 to TRBJ1-4, with D perhaps TRBD1 (6 bases). This CDR3 is 14 amino acids long. Trimming cost V 5 bases and J 4 bases, with 11 bases left between them. The CDR3 sequence: CASSAGVHNEKLFF. Here the CDR3 DNA reads TGTGCCAGCAGTGCAGGGGTTCATAATGAAAAACTGTTTTTT.

The DNA for the CDR3 is TGCAGTGCTAAGTGGTGGGGCTCCTACGAGCAGTACTTC. Translated, it gives CSAKWWGSYEQYF. The chain employs TRBV20-1 and TRBJ2-7; D not resolved. Germline loops: CDR1 DFQATT, CDR2 SNEGSKA (reference sequence). V lost 4 bases and J 0 bases, leaving 10 bases between the germline ends. CDR3 size: 13 residues.

This clonotype appeared many times. V usage is TRBV5-1 and J usage is TRBJ2-2; 9 bases align to TRBD1. The CDR3 contains 15 residues. CDR1 is SGHRS and CDR2 is YFSETQ in the germline V gene. Trimming at V came to 4 bases and at J to 7 bases, leaving 8 bases not matched to a gene. The CDR3 nucleotides read TGCGCCAGCAGCGACGGGACAGGGTACGGCGGGGAGCTGTTTTTT. Protein: CASSDGTGYGGELFF.

At least ten counts were recorded for this clonotype. V usage is TRBV6-5 and J usage is TRBJ2-5; possible D gene TRBD1, 6 bases. V dropped 6 bases and J dropped 5 bases, with 13 bases sitting between them. Germline CDR1 and CDR2: MNHEY and SVGAGI. The CDR3 loop spans 13 amino acids. The CDR3 loop reads CASREGVEETQYF. CDR3 DNA sequence: TGTGCCAGCAGAGAGGGGGTCGAGGAGACCCAGTACTTC.

This clonotype has at least ten counts. V is TRBV12-3 or TRBV12-4 and J is TRBJ2-7, with D hard to call. V was shortened by 3 bases and J by 5 bases, with 5 bases between the two germline ends. This CDR3 region has 11 residues. CDR3 protein: CASSLSNEQYF. The CDR3, as DNA: TGTGCCAGCAGTTTGTCTAACGAGCAGTACTTC.

Written as DNA, the CDR3 is TGTGCCAGCAGTTGTGCCAGGGGGCGAGAGACCCAGTACTTC. Amino acid sequence: CASSCARGRETQYF. This chain links TRBV12-3 or TRBV12-4 with TRBJ2-5, with 8 bases that match TRBD1. Unmatched junction bases numbered 5, after V lost 4 bases and J lost 4 bases. CDR3 length: 14 amino acids.

The chain employs TRBV11-2 and TRBJ2-1; D remains unclear. This CDR3 comprises 12 residues. Trimming left V 5 bases short and J 10 bases short, with 12 bases between. The germline V gene encodes CDR1 SGHAT and CDR2 FQNNGV. The CDR3 DNA reads TGTGCCAGCAGCACCCTCCTGTGGGAGCAGTTCTTC. It translates to CASSTLLWEQFF.

CDR3: CASSPTGTGGLYEQYF. The CDR3, as DNA: TGTGCCAGCTCACCTACCGGGACAGGGGGCCTCTACGAGCAGTACTTC. The chain recombines TRBV18 with TRBJ2-7, with 12 bases that match TRBD1. The V and J ends lost 3 bases and 3 bases, in that order; junction bases with no gene match: 6. The CDR3 runs 16 residues. Germline V gene sequence: CDR1 KGHSH, CDR2 LQKENI.

This clonotype was counted at least ten times. V is TRBV2 and J is TRBJ2-1; D might be TRBD2 (6 bases). The CDR3 totals 14 residues. CDR1 is SNHLY, CDR2 FYNNEI, per germline. Trimming cost V 1 base and J 9 bases, with 13 bases left between them. The CDR3 region is CASSEELAGGEQFF. Here the CDR3 DNA reads TGTGCCAGCAGTGAAGAGCTAGCCGGGGGTGAGCAGTTCTTC. Drawing the rest from reference TRBV2 and TRBJ2-1, the complete variable domain is EPEVTQTPSHQVTQMGQEVILRCVPISNHLYFYWYRQILGQKVEFLVSFYNNEISEKSEIFDDQFSVERPDGSNFTLKIRSTKLEDSAMYFCASSEELAGGEQFFGPGTRLTVL.

The table lists this clonotype with a few counts. The chain links TRBV12-3 or TRBV12-4 to TRBJ2-7; D possibly uses TRBD1 or TRBD2 (6 bases each). The CDR3 is 15 residues long. V was shortened by 1 base and J by 6 bases, with 16 bases between the two germline ends. CDR3 coding DNA: TGTGCCAGCAGTTTAGGAGCGCTCAAGGGGGGCGAGCAGTACTTC. Its protein is CASSLGALKGGEQYF.

There are many counts of this clonotype. The genes are TRBV20-1 and TRBJ1-5; D is undetermined. The CDR3 spans 13 residues. Between the trimmed V and J ends, which lost 3 bases and 4 bases, there was a span of 10 bases. Germline V lookup: CDR1 DFQATT, CDR2 SNEGSKA (reference sequence). The CDR3 DNA reads as TGCAGTGCTAGTGTGGGGTCTAATCAGCCCCAGCATTTT. This codes for CSASVGSNQPQHF.

The chain uses TRBV29-1 and TRBJ2-7; 10 nucleotides agree with TRBD1. This CDR3 has 14 residues. V was pared by 2 bases and J by 6 bases, with 7 bases of the junction left unmatched. From germline, CDR1 is SQVTM and CDR2 ANQGSEA. In DNA form, the CDR3 reads TGCAGCGTTGAAAGCCCCGACAGGGGGCTCGAGCAGTACTTC. Its protein is CSVESPDRGLEQYF.

Ten or more counts support this clonotype. The gene calls are TRBV6-5 and TRBJ2-7; weak D call: TRBD2 (6 bases). V gave up 6 bases and J gave up 5 bases, with 17 bases separating them. CDR1 is MNHEY and CDR2 is SVGAGI in the germline V gene. The CDR3 sequence is 14 residues long. The CDR3 sequence is CASREGPDPDEQYF. CDR3 nucleotides: TGTGCCAGCAGGGAGGGACCGGATCCCGACGAGCAGTACTTC.